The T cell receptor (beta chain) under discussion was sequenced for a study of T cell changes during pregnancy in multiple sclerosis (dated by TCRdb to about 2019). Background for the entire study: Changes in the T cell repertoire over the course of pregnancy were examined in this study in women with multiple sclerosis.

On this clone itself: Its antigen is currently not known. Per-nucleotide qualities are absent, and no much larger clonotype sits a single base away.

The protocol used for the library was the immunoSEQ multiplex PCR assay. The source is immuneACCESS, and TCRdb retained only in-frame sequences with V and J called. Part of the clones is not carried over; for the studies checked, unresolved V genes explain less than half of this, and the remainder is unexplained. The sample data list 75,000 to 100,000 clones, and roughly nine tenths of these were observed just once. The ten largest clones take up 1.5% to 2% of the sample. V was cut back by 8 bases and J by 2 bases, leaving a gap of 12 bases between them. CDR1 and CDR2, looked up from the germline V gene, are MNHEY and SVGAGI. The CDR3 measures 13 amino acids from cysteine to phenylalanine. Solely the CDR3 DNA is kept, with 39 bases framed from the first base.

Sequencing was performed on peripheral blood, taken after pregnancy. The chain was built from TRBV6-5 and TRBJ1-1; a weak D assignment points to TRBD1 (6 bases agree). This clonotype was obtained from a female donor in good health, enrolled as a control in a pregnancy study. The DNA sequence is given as TGTGCCAGCTTAATGGACAGTAACACTGAAGCTTTCTTT. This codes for CASLMDSNTEAFF.